This TCR beta chain comes out of a study of blood T cell repertoires in COVID-19. Libraries were prepared by immunoSEQ multiplex PCR; TCRdb keeps only in-frame clonotypes and omits some of them. The data contain approximately 250,000 clones, roughly 80% of them singletons. The sequence came from a woman between 50 and 59 years old with acute or convalescent COVID-19. The sequencing sample was made of peripheral blood.

This chain's CDR3 is CASSDLRGTQYF. The CDR3 DNA is TGTGCCAGCAGTGACTTGAGAGGTACGCAGTATTTT. The V gene is TRBV6-2 or TRBV6-3, the J gene TRBJ2-3; D call uncertain. The V and J ends lost 5 bases and 8 bases respectively, with 11 bases between them. The CDR3 covers 12 residues. Germline CDR1 MNHEY, CDR2 SVGEGT.